This T cell receptor (beta chain) was identified in a study of blood T cell repertoires in COVID-19 (dated by TCRdb to 2018 to 2020). At the level of the whole study: Samples from collaborators originated in the United States, Italy and Spain and spanned both the acute and convalescent phases of COVID-19. Samples were obtained from the ongoing ImmuneRACE study (first 160 participants) and from 1,254 subjects provided by 6 global collaborators. The repertoires were released in a freely available public database meant as a resource for research on the immune response to SARS-CoV-2. Where available, HLA class I and class II types were obtained from metadata supplied by the sample provider rather than from assay-based typing. The dataset comprised deeply sampled blood TCRbeta repertoires from subjects exposed to, actively infected with, or recovered from COVID-19. The prospective study material was composed of cDNA or gDNA derived from T cells, B-cell-depleted T cells, or PBMCs. A de-identified subject ID, COVID-19 status, age in years and sex were almost always included in the sample metadata.

The CDR3, cysteine through phenylalanine, is 16 amino acids long. Left in the record is the CDR3 DNA by itself, 48 bases read in frame from the first base. V is pruned by 3 bases and J by 0 bases, leaving 6 bases of the junction without a gene match. As encoded in the germline V gene, CDR1 is SGHRS while CDR2 is YFSETQ. Turning to this clone: It lacks a known antigen. No quality values exist for individual bases; no much larger clone is one base distant.

Samples from volunteer blood donors who had recovered from COVID-19 were contributed by a second Seattle source. Collaborating institutions collected whole blood in K2EDTA tubes following their own protocols. For TCRbeta analysis, collaborators shipped samples in one of three forms: frozen whole blood, isolated PBMCs, or DNA extracted from either of those sample types. The full study reports these points: Clinical and demographic metadata were provided uncurated, with the amount varying by source and participant.

TCRbeta CDR3 regions were amplified from genomic DNA using the immunoSEQ Assay, a bias-controlled multiplex PCR. Per the original workflow: The number of nucleated cells in each sample was estimated by amplification of reference gene primers within the assay. Sequence reads were collapsed and filtered to measure the absolute abundance of every unique TCRbeta CDR3 rearrangement. Productive Simpson clonality was computed per sample as the square root of Simpson's diversity index over productive rearrangements. Not all clones reach the TCRdb copy of this immuneACCESS table, which keeps in-frame sequences only. Checked studies attribute under half of the gap to unresolved V genes and leave the rest unexplained. V and J calls and clone size are as listed in that table; D and trimming were resolved from the DNA. Within this sample are about 220,000 clones, with 80% to 90% of them counted one time only. The top ten clones comprise about 3% of the sample.

The clonotype originates from a man aged 50 or older who had recovered from COVID-19. Recombination joined TRBV5-1 with TRBJ2-3; TRBD1 fits 8 bases in the junction. Sequencing was carried out using peripheral blood. The DNA sequence is TGCGCCAGCAGCTCCTGGACAGGGTCAAGCACAGATACGCAGTATTTT. It encodes CASSSWTGSSTDTQYF.